The source of this TCR beta chain is a study of beta chain features in type 1 diabetes. Looking at the study overall: Age, gender and cell yields were alike across patients and healthy donors. Sorted cells examined across all samples numbered around 99,000,000. General study results and limits: Moderate yet significant TCRB CDR3 shortening was seen in Type 1 diabetes patients in all four CD4+ subsets.

Comments on this clone: Its matching antigen is unknown.

The CDR3 is 15 residues long. CDR1 and CDR2 from the germline V gene are MNHEY and SVGAGI. Trimming at V came to 4 bases and at J to 1 base, leaving 4 bases not matched to a gene. Expressed TCRB transcripts were sequenced, since all the RNA that had been isolated was reverse transcribed. Measured with immunoSEQ multiplex PCR; TCRdb has only the in-frame clones, and not every one. Of 640,000 or so clones in the sample, 11% to 15% were seen once. This chain joins TRBV6-5 and TRBJ2-1; 7 positions match TRBD1. Sequenced: naive CD4+ T cells from blood. The TCR comes from a man aged 18-30 years with type 1 diabetes. The CDR3 DNA sequence: TGTGCCAGCAGTTGGCGGACAGGATCCTACAATGAGCAGTTCTTC. Translation gives CASSWRTGSYNEQFF.